The T cell receptor (beta chain) described here comes from a study of blood T cell repertoires in COVID-19. Looking at the study overall: Collection of acute and convalescent COVID-19 samples took place in the United States, Italy and Spain. PBMCs, B-cell-depleted T cells, or T cells provided the cDNA or gDNA that made up the material.

The CDR3 runs 15 residues. The trim removed 5 bases at V and 5 bases at J, leaving 8 bases unmatched. CDR1 is SNHLY, CDR2 FYNNEI, per germline. TCRdb's copy holds only in-frame clones and misses some; the assay was immunoSEQ multiplex PCR. The table lists about 330,000 clones, roughly 88% of them singletons, with roughly 1.6% in the top ten. This clone showed up just once. This clonotype was obtained from a woman aged 45-59 years with acute or convalescent COVID-19. The chain carries TRBV2 and TRBJ1-5, with 8 bases that match TRBD1. Sequenced input: peripheral blood. This chain's CDR3 is CASSRQGRSDQPQHF. The CDR3 bases are TGTGCCAGCAGTCGACAGGGGCGCAGTGATCAGCCCCAGCATTTT.